Following are 12 T cell receptor beta chains from one sample sequenced in a study of graft-versus-host responses after intestinal transplantation. The antigens these receptors bind are not known. This table comes from immunoSEQ multiplex PCR, and its TCRdb copy is limited to in-frame clones, with some not included. The sample holds some 90,000 clones, 80% to 95% seen once. Sequencing used unstimulated CD8+ T cells sorted from spleen or lymph node cells, obtained before transplant. The receptors were sampled from a human donor who was the organ donor for an intestinal transplant.

The chain combines TRBV7-9 with TRBJ2-5; 8 bases match TRBD2. Looked up from germline, CDR1 is SEHNR and CDR2 is FQNEAQ (reference sequence). V shed 5 bases and J 1 base; nucleotides not matched to a gene: 3. This CDR3 is 14 amino acids long. CDR3 sequence reads: CASSVAGGQETQYF. The CDR3 nucleotides read TGTGCCAGCAGCGTCGCGGGGGGCCAAGAGACCCAGTACTTC.

This clone was observed a handful of times. The CDR3 sequence is CASSIAVTSGNEQFF. The CDR3 nucleotides are TGTGCCAGTAGTATTGCGGTGACTAGCGGGAATGAGCAGTTCTTC. This chain links TRBV19 with TRBJ2-1, with TRBD2 matching over 10 bases. Germline V gives CDR1 LNHDA, CDR2 SQIVND (reference sequence). V trimming: 3 bases; J trimming: 7 bases; junction bases outside the gene matches: 6. The CDR3 loop spans 15 amino acids.

V usage is TRBV30 and J usage is TRBJ2-5; TRBD1 is a possible D gene (5 bases). V was pared by 0 bases and J by 1 base, with 12 bases between. Germline CDR1 GTSNPN, CDR2 SVGIG (reference sequence). This CDR3 spans 15 amino acids. This CDR3 is CAWSVIGAAQETQYF. CDR3 bases: TGTGCCTGGAGTGTCATAGGGGCTGCCCAAGAGACCCAGTACTTC. Filled out from reference TRBV30 and TRBJ2-5, the complete variable domain reads SQTIHQWPATLVQPVGSPLSLECTVEGTSNPNLYWYRQAAGRGLQLLFYSVGIGQISSEVPQNLSASRPQDRQFILSSKKLLLSDSGFYLCAWSVIGAAQETQYFGPGTRLLVL.

The V gene is TRBV9, the J gene TRBJ2-2; D possibly corresponds to TRBD2 (5 bases). The germline gives CDR1 SGDLS, CDR2 YYNGEE. The length of the CDR3 is 16 residues. The V end lost 6 bases, the J end lost 1 base, and 16 bases lay between the germline ends. The CDR3 nucleotides are TGTGCCAGCAACGGAGGAACCGCGATGAACACCGGGGAGCTGTTTTTT. Protein: CASNGGTAMNTGELFF.

The chain is built from TRBV9 and TRBJ2-5; 14 bases line up with TRBD2. The trim removed 4 bases at V and 5 bases at J, leaving 4 bases unmatched. The V gene's germline CDR1 is SGDLS and CDR2 YYNGEE. The CDR3 consists of 15 residues. The CDR3 DNA follows: TGTGCCAGCAGCTCGGGACTAGCGGGGGATGAGACCCAGTACTTC. Translating it yields CASSSGLAGDETQYF.

This clone was seen a handful of times. This chain connects TRBV6-6 to TRBJ1-2, with D possibly being TRBD1 (6 bases). With 2 bases removed from V and 6 bases from J, the gap between germline ends came to 16 bases. CDR1 MNHNY and CDR2 SVGAGI come from the germline V gene (reference sequence). This CDR3 spans 15 amino acids. The CDR3 DNA is TGTGCCAGCAGTTACGTACGGGGGGCGCTTGATGGCTACACCTTC. Translation gives CASSYVRGALDGYTF.

The V and J genes are TRBV9 and TRBJ1-1; perhaps TRBD1 as D (6 bases). V was pared by 1 base and J by 3 bases, with 7 bases between. The germline V gene encodes CDR1 SGDLS and CDR2 YYNGEE. The CDR3 spans 13 residues. CDR3 nucleotides: TGTGCCAGCAGCGTAACAGGGTACACTGAAGCTTTCTTT. Its translation is CASSVTGYTEAFF.

The chain has TRBV28 and TRBJ2-7; 8 bases map to TRBD1. After removal of 4 bases from V and 3 bases from J, the junction contained 8 bases not matched to a gene. The CDR3 is 15 amino acids. Germline loops: CDR1 MDHEN, CDR2 SYDVKM. The CDR3 spells CASSSRGTGNYEQYF. DNA for the CDR3: TGTGCCAGCAGTTCGAGAGGGACAGGAAACTACGAGCAGTACTTC.

The chain recombines TRBV25-1 with TRBJ2-1; D may be TRBD2 (6 bases). The CDR3 is made up of 13 amino acids. V was trimmed by 4 bases and J by 10 bases, leaving 14 bases between them. The germline V gene encodes CDR1 MGHDK and CDR2 SYGVNS. The CDR3 reads CASSVSLAREQFF. The CDR3 DNA is TGTGCCAGCAGTGTTTCGCTAGCGCGGGAGCAGTTCTTC.

The V and J genes are TRBV4-2 and TRBJ2-7, with a weak D call TRBD1 (6 bases). V was trimmed by 4 bases and J by 3 bases, leaving 13 bases between them. Germline V gene data show CDR1 as LGHNA and CDR2 as YNFKEQ. CDR3 size: 14 residues. The CDR3 loop is CASSLRDKGYEQYF. In DNA, the CDR3 is TGTGCCAGCAGCCTACGGGACAAAGGCTACGAGCAGTACTTC.

V usage is TRBV7-6 and J usage is TRBJ2-3; 10 nucleotides line up with TRBD2. Germline values: CDR1 SGHVS, CDR2 FNYEAQ. The trim removed 1 base at V and 5 bases at J, leaving 3 bases unmatched. The CDR3 has 15 residues. This chain's CDR3 is CASSLGERGGDTQYF. The CDR3 DNA is TGTGCCAGCAGCTTAGGGGAGCGGGGGGGAGATACGCAGTATTTT.

The J gene is TRBJ2-1, the V gene TRBV7-6; TRBD2 agrees at 8 bases. V shed 5 bases, J shed 3 bases, and the junction held 12 bases outside the gene matches. CDR1 SGHVS and CDR2 FNYEAQ come from the germline V gene. The CDR3 consists of 17 residues. This chain's CDR3 is CASSTPGQRGLYNEQFF. DNA for the CDR3: TGTGCCAGCAGCACCCCTGGGCAGCGGGGGCTCTACAATGAGCAGTTCTTC.